This T cell receptor (beta chain) is from a study of T cell changes during pregnancy in multiple sclerosis. Assay used: immunoSEQ multiplex PCR; TCRdb lists only in-frame clones, some missing. The sample lists about 93,000 clones; roughly nine tenths were seen once. Germline V lookup: CDR1 LGHNA, CDR2 YSLEER. The CDR3 has 16 amino acids. J gave up 4 bases and V 5 bases, and 8 bases lay outside the gene matches. The sequence came from a female donor in good health, enrolled as a control in a pregnancy study. The V call is TRBV4-3, the J call TRBJ2-5; 12 bases align to TRBD2. The sample was peripheral blood, taken after pregnancy. The CDR3 reads CASSSRLAGGIETQYF. The CDR3 DNA reads TGCGCCAGCAGCTCTAGGCTAGCGGGGGGGATAGAGACCCAGTACTTC.